The following is a T cell receptor beta chain sequence with its context. Its antigen is currently unknown. Germline trimming cut 5 bases from V and 0 bases from J; bases unmatched to any gene: 18. Germline V lookup: CDR1 SEHNR, CDR2 FQNEAQ (reference sequence). The CDR3 covers 19 residues. Amplification of TCR alpha and beta CDR3 regions from RNA used iRepertoire nested multiplex PCR. From the multiplex PCR reads, TCRdb called clonotypes with MiXCR, one entry per CDR3 protein. The data show 400,000 or so distinct CDR3 sequences, around 45% seen once. This entry is derived from a study of glioma-infiltrating T cells. The study's findings and limits: Patients with low tissue-blood divergence carried a signature set of shared blood CDR3 motifs. Gliomas, especially low-grade, showed above-expected tissue-blood divergence; non-neoplastic patients showed below. Tissue and blood shared very few CDR3 sequences.

The chain has TRBV7-9 and TRBJ2-5; 7 nucleotides match TRBD1. Sequenced sample: glioma tissue, nonneoplastic brain tissue, or PBMCs (not recorded which). The sequence was obtained from a human donor with low-grade glioma or glioblastoma, undergoing nonglioma brain surgery, or in good health (not recorded which). The CDR3 sequence is CASSPRILRTGRDQETQYF. CDR3 nucleotides: TGTGCCAGCAGCCCTAGAATCCTACGGACAGGTCGGGACCAAGAGACCCAGTACTTC.